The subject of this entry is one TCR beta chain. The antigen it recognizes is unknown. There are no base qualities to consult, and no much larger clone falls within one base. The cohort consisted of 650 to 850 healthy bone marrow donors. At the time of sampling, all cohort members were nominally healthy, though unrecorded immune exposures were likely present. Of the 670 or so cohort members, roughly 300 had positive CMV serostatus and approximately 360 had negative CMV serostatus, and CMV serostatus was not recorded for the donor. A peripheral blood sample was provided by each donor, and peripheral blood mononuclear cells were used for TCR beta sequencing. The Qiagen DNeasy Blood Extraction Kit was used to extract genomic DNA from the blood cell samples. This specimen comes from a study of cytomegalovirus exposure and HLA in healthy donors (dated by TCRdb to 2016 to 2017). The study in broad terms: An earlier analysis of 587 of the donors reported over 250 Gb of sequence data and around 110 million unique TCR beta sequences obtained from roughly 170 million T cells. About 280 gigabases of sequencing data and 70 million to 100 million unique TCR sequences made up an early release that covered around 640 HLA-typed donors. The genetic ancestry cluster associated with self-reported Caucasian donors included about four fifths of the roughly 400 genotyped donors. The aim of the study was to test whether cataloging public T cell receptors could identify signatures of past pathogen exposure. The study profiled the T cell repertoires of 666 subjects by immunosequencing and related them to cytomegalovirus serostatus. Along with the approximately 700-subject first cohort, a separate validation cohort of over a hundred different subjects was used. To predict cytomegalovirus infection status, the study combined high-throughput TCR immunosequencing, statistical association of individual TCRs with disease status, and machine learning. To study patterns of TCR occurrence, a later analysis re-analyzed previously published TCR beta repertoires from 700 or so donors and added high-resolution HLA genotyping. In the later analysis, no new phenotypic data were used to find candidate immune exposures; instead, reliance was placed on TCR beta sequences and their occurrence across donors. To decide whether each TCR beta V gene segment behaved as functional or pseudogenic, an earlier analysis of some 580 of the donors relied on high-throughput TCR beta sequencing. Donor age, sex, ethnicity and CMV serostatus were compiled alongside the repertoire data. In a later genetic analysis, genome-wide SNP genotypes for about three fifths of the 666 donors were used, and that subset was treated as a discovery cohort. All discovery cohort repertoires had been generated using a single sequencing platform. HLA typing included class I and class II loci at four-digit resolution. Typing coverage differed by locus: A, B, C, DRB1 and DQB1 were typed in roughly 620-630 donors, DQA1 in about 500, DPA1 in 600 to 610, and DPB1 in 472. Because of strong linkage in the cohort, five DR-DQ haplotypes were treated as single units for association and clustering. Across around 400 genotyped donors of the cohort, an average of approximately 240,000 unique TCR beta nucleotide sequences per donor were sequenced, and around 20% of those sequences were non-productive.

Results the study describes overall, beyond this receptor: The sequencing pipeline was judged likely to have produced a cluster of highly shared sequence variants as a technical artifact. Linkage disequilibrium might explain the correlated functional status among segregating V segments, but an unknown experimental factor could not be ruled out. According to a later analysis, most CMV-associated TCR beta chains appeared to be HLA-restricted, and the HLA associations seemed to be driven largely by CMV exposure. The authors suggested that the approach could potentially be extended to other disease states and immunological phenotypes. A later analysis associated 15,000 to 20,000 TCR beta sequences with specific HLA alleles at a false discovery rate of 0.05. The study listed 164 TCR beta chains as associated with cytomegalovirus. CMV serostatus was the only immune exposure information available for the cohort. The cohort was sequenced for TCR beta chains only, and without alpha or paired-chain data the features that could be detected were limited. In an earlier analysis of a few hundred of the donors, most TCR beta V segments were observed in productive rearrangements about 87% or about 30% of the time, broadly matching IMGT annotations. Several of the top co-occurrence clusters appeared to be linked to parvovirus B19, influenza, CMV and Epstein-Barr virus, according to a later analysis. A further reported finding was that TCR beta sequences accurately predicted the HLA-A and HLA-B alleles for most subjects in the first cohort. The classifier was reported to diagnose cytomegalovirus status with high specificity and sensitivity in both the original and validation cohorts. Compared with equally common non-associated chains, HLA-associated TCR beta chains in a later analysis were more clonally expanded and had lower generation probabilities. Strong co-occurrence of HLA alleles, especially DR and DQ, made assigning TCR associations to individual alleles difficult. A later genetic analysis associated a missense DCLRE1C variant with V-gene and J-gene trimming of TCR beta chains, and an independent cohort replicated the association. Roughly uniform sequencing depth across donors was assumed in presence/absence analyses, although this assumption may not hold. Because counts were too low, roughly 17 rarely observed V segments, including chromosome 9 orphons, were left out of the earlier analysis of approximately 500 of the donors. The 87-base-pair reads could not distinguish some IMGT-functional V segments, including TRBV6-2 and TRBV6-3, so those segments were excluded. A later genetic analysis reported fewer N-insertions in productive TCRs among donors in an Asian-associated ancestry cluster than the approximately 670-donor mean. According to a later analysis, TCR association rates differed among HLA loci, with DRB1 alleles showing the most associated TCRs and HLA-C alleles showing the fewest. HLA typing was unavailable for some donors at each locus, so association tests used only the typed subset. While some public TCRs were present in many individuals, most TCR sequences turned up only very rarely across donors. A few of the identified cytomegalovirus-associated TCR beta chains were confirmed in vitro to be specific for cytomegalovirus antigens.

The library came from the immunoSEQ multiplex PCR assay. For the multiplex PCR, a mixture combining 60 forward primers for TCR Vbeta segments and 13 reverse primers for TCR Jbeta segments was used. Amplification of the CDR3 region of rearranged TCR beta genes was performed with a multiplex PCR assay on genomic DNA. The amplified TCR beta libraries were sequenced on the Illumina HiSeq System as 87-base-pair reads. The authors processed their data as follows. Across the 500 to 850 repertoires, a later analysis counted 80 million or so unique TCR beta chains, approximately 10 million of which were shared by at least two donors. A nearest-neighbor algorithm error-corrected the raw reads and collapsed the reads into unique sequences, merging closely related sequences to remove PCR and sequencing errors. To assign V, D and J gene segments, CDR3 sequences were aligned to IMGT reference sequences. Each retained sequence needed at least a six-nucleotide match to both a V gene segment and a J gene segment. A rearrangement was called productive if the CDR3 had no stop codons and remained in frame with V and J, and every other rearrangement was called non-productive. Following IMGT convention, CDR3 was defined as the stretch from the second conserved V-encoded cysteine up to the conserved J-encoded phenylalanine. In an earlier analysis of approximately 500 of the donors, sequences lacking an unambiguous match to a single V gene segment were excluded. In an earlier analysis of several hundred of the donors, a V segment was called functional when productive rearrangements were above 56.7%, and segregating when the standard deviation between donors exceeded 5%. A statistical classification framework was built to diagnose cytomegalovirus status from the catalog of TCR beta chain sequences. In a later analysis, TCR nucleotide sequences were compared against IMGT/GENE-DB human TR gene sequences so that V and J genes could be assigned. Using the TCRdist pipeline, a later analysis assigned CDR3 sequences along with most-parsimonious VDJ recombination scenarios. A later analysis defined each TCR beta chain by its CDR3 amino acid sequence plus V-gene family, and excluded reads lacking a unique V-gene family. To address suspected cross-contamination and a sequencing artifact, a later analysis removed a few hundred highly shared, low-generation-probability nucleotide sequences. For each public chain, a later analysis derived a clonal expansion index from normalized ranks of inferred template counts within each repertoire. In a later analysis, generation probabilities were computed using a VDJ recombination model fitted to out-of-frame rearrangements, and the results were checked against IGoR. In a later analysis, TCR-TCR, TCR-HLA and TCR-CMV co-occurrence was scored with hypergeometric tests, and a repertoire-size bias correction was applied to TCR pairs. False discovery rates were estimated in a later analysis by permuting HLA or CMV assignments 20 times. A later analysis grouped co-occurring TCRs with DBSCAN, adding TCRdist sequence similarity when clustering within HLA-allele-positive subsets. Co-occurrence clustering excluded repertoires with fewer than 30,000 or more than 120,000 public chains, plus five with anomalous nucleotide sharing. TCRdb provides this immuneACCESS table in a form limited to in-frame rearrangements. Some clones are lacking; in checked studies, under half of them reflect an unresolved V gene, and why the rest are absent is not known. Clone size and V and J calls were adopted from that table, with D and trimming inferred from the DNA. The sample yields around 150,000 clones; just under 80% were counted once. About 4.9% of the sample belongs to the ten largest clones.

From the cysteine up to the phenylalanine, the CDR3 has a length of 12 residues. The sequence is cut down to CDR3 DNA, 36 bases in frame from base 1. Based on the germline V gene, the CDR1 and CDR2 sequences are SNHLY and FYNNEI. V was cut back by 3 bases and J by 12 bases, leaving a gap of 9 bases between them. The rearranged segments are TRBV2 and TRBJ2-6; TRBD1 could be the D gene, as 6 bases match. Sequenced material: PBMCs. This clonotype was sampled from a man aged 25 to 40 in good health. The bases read TGTGCCAGCAGTGAGACAGGCCTCGTCCTGACTTTC. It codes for CASSETGLVLTF.